The 25 T cell receptor beta chains below all came from one sample that was sequenced in a study of T cell responses to AZD1222 COVID-19 vaccine (dated by TCRdb to about 2021). The library relied on the immunoSEQ multiplex PCR assay. TCRdb's version of the immuneACCESS table is confined to in-frame rearrangements and falls short of the full clone set. An unresolved V gene accounts for under half of the shortfall where checked; the remainder is of unknown origin. Counted in this sample were some 86,000 clones; approximately 78% of them appeared once. The ten largest clones take up about 21% of the sample. The time point tag for this specimen amounts to: baseline before first vaccination. Here the sequenced sample was peripheral blood, taken on day 0 of AZD1222 vaccination. The receptors here all came from an adult in good health.

The rearrangement joins TRBV4-3 to TRBJ1-6; 12 nucleotides line up with TRBD1. This CDR3 has 16 amino acids. V trimming: 2 bases; J trimming: 10 bases; junction bases outside the gene matches: 6. Looked up from germline, CDR1 is LGHNA and CDR2 is YSLEER. The CDR3 spells CASSQNAGTGGSPLHF. CDR3 bases: TGCGCCAGCAGCCAAAATGCTGGGACAGGGGGCTCACCCCTCCACTTT.

The chain joins TRBV10-3 to TRBJ2-1, with D unresolved. Germline CDR1 reads ENHRY; CDR2 reads SYGVKD. Trimming stripped 10 bases from V and 0 bases from J, with 13 bases between. The CDR3 totals 14 residues. The CDR3 region has the DNA TGTGCCACCTCGACCCAAAGCTCCTACAATGAGCAGTTCTTC. This encodes CATSTQSSYNEQFF.

This clone appeared a single time. The rearrangement uses TRBV5-1 and TRBJ2-7; 9 bases are a match to TRBD1. Trimming removed 3 bases from V and 3 bases from J; junction bases left unmatched: 1. Germline lookup yields CDR1 SGHRS and CDR2 YFSETQ. The CDR3 runs to 13 residues. CDR3 nucleotide sequence: TGCGCCAGCAGCTGGGACAGGGTCTACGAGCAGTACTTC. This codes for CASSWDRVYEQYF.

V gene TRBV6-5 combines with J gene TRBJ2-3, with 12 bases matching TRBD1. J lost 7 bases, V lost 6 bases, and 8 bases had no gene match. The CDR3 runs 15 residues. Germline V CDR1 and CDR2: MNHEY, SVGAGI. The CDR3 DNA reads TGTGCCAGCAGCGCCGGGACAGGGGGCGTAAATACGCAGTATTTT. Its translation is CASSAGTGGVNTQYF.

This clone was seen a single time. One end of the junction fails to match germline, which may point to a read error. The rearrangement links TRBV30 to TRBJ2-1; no reliable D call. CDR1 is GTSNPN and CDR2 is SVGIG in the germline V gene (reference sequence). The CDR3 is made up of 13 amino acids. CDR3 nucleotide sequence: TGCGCTTGTAGCAGGAGCTCCTACAATGAGCAGTTCTTC. The encoded protein is CACSRSSYNEQFF.

The chain combines TRBV19 with TRBJ2-1; D is unclear. Germline CDR1 LNHDA, CDR2 SQIVND (reference sequence). V was pared by 0 bases and J by 0 bases, with 12 bases between. This CDR3 comprises 17 residues. The CDR3 reads CASSIDTLISSYNEQFF. The CDR3 bases are TGTGCCAGTAGTATAGATACTCTCATCAGCTCCTACAATGAGCAGTTCTTC.

The chain has TRBV19 and TRBJ2-3, with 12 bases aligning to TRBD2. CDR3 length: 16 residues. With 7 bases clipped from V and 3 bases from J, the junction kept 8 bases outside the gene matches. CDR1 and CDR2 from the germline V gene are LNHDA and SQIVND (reference sequence). The CDR3 DNA reads TGTGCCAGTACCAACGCCGGACTAGCGGGAACAGATACGCAGTATTTT. It translates to CASTNAGLAGTDTQYF.

V and J are TRBV18 and TRBJ1-2; TRBD1 is a possible D gene (5 bases). V was clipped by 2 bases and J by 4 bases, with 5 bases between them. The CDR3 has 12 residues. Per germline, CDR1 KGHSH and CDR2 LQKENI. The CDR3 DNA is TGTGCCAGCTCACCAGACAGCTATGGCTACACCTTC. The encoded protein is CASSPDSYGYTF.

About this clone itself: At the DNA level, this CDR3 is encoded by other sequences in the same sample as well. The V gene is TRBV19, the J gene TRBJ1-5, with TRBD1 as a possible D gene (6 bases). The CDR3 is made up of 15 amino acids. CDR1 and CDR2 (germline): LNHDA, SQIVND (reference sequence). The V and J ends lost 3 bases and 7 bases respectively, with 16 bases between them. The CDR3 DNA is TGTGCCAGTAGTATTGGAGGGGGTGGGGGGCAGCCCCAGCATTTT. Its protein product is CASSIGGGGGQPQHF.

The V and J genes are TRBV18 and TRBJ1-6; D unclear. Germline loops: CDR1 KGHSH, CDR2 LQKENI. V was shortened by 3 bases and J by 8 bases, with 8 bases between the two germline ends. This CDR3 region has 13 residues. CDR3 sequence: CASSPRSDSPLHF. The CDR3 DNA reads TGTGCCAGCTCACCCCGTTCAGATTCACCCCTCCACTTT.

With respect to this clone: The same CDR3 can be traced to other DNA sequences in this sample. J is TRBJ1-3 and V is TRBV9; D call uncertain. This CDR3 has 14 residues. Germline CDR1 is SGDLS and CDR2 is YYNGEE. With 0 bases removed from V and 0 bases from J, the gap between germline ends came to 4 bases. The CDR3 DNA reads as TGTGCCAGCAGCGTAGGGAACTCTGGAAACACCATATATTTT. Protein sequence: CASSVGNSGNTIYF.

This chain uses TRBV18 with TRBJ1-4, with no clear D. The V gene's germline CDR1 is KGHSH and CDR2 LQKENI. The CDR3 runs 13 residues. Trimming shortened V by 2 bases and J by 11 bases, and 12 bases separated the two germline ends. The CDR3 coding sequence is TGTGCCAGCTCACCAGACCGGGAAAATAAACTGTTTTTT. This codes for CASSPDRENKLFF.

V gene TRBV5-1 combines with J gene TRBJ1-2; a weak D match, TRBD1 (6 bases). Germline V CDR1 and CDR2: SGHRS, YFSETQ. The CDR3 is 17 amino acids. V shed 1 base and J shed 0 bases, with 16 bases lying between them. CDR3 in DNA: TGCGCCAGCAGCTTGTCCGGACAGACAACCACTAACTATGGCTACACCTTC. Its protein product is CASSLSGQTTTNYGYTF.

The chain is built from TRBV28 and TRBJ2-1; D gene uncertain. The CDR3 is 15 residues long. V lost 6 bases to trimming and J lost 4 bases, with 16 bases between them. Germline CDR1 MDHEN, CDR2 SYDVKM. The CDR3 nucleotides read TGTGCCAGCAGCCAAATGTCCGCCCATTACAATGAGCAGTTCTTC. Protein: CASSQMSAHYNEQFF.

The genes are TRBV2 and TRBJ2-3, with D possibly being TRBD2 (5 bases). V lost 7 bases to trimming and J lost 2 bases, with 10 bases between them. Germline values: CDR1 SNHLY, CDR2 FYNNEI. The CDR3 runs to 13 residues. Here the CDR3 reads CASTRGSTDTQYF. CDR3 DNA sequence: TGTGCCAGCACCCGGGGATCCACAGATACGCAGTATTTT.

This chain connects TRBV30 to TRBJ2-3, with unresolved D. Germline V gives CDR1 GTSNPN, CDR2 SVGIG (reference sequence). With 1 base removed from V and 8 bases from J, the gap between germline ends came to 4 bases. CDR3 size: 10 residues. The CDR3 spells CAWSGGTQYF. CDR3 DNA: TGTGCCTGGAGTGGGGGTACGCAGTATTTT.

This clone was seen a single time. The chain has TRBV5-6 and TRBJ2-6; D is undetermined. From germline, CDR1 is SGHDT and CDR2 YYEEEE. V gave up 1 base and J gave up 4 bases, with 9 bases separating them. CDR3 length: 15 residues. The CDR3 spells CASSLRLSGANVLTF. DNA of the CDR3: TGTGCCAGCAGCTTGCGCCTTTCCGGGGCCAACGTCCTGACTTTC. The entire variable domain, with the rest obtained from reference TRBV5-6 and TRBJ2-6, is as follows: DAGVTQSPTHLIKTRGQQVTLRCSPKSGHDTVSWYQQALGQGPQFIFQYYEEEERQRGNFPDRFSGHQFPNYSSELNVNALLLGDSALYLCASSLRLSGANVLTFGAGSRLTVL.

This chain links TRBV10-2 with TRBJ1-2; D is unclear. V dropped 3 bases and J dropped 4 bases, with 12 bases sitting between them. The CDR3 has 14 amino acids. Germline values: CDR1 WSHSY, CDR2 SAAADI. The CDR3 here is CASSELEAGYGYTF. The CDR3 bases are TGCGCCAGCAGTGAATTAGAGGCGGGCTATGGCTACACCTTC.

The CDR3 DNA is TGTGCCAGCAGTGAAGCGCTCAGGGGAGTTCAGCCCCAGCATTTT. Its protein product is CASSEALRGVQPQHF. This chain links TRBV2 with TRBJ1-5; a possible D gene is TRBD1 (6 bases). Germline V gene sequence: CDR1 SNHLY, CDR2 FYNNEI. V shed 0 bases and J shed 6 bases, with 12 bases lying between them. The CDR3 is made up of 15 amino acids. Drawing the rest from reference TRBV2 and TRBJ1-5, the complete variable domain is EPEVTQTPSHQVTQMGQEVILRCVPISNHLYFYWYRQILGQKVEFLVSFYNNEISEKSEIFDDQFSVERPDGSNFTLKIRSTKLEDSAMYFCASSEALRGVQPQHFGDGTRLSIL.

A single count supports this clone. The chain employs TRBV18 and TRBJ1-2; D is possibly TRBD1 (5 bases). The germline V and J ends were trimmed by 2 bases and 4 bases, with 11 bases remaining between them. Germline CDR1 and CDR2: KGHSH and LQKENI. The CDR3 extends over 14 amino acids. CDR3 nucleotides: TGTGCCAGCTCACCAGGCCAGGGCTTCTATGGCTACACCTTC. It is translated as CASSPGQGFYGYTF.

V and J are TRBV12-3 or TRBV12-4 and TRBJ1-4, with D possibly being TRBD1 (5 bases). CDR3 length equals 13 residues. The germline V and J ends were trimmed by 6 bases and 3 bases, with 8 bases remaining between them. CDR3 sequence reads: CASSETANEKLFF. CDR3 nucleotide sequence: TGTGCCAGCAGCGAGACAGCTAATGAAAAACTGTTTTTT.

The V and J genes are TRBV14 and TRBJ2-5, with D perhaps TRBD2 (5 bases). In germline, CDR1 is SGHDN, CDR2 FVKESK. The V end was cut by 1 base, the J end by 2 bases, with 17 bases between. This CDR3 comprises 17 residues. The CDR3 DNA sequence: TGTGCCAGCAGCCAAGGGACTCAAGTGGCATATCAAGAGACCCAGTACTTC. Its translation is CASSQGTQVAYQETQYF. Supplemented by reference TRBV14 and TRBJ2-5, the full variable domain reads EAGVTQFPSHSVIEKGQTVTLRCDPISGHDNLYWYRRVMGKEIKFLLHFVKESKQDESGMPNNRFLAERTGGTYSTLKVQPAELEDSGVYFCASSQGTQVAYQETQYFGPGTRLLVL.

The V and J genes are TRBV14 and TRBJ2-1, with 8 bases aligning to TRBD2. Germline CDR1 SGHDN, CDR2 FVKESK. With 4 bases clipped from V and 7 bases from J, the junction kept 12 bases outside the gene matches. This CDR3 is built from 16 residues. This CDR3 reads CASSRGIGGRRNEQFF. The CDR3 DNA follows: TGTGCCAGCAGCCGGGGGATTGGCGGGAGGAGGAATGAGCAGTTCTTC. The full variable domain, rest sourced from reference TRBV14 and TRBJ2-1, is EAGVTQFPSHSVIEKGQTVTLRCDPISGHDNLYWYRRVMGKEIKFLLHFVKESKQDESGMPNNRFLAERTGGTYSTLKVQPAELEDSGVYFCASSRGIGGRRNEQFFGPGTRLTVL.

V is TRBV6-1 and J is TRBJ1-2; D not resolved. The germline CDR1 and CDR2 sequences are MNHNS and SASEGT. The CDR3 covers 13 residues. The V and J ends lost 6 bases and 5 bases respectively, with 13 bases between them. CDR3 loop: CASSPTEVYGYTF. The CDR3 nucleotides read TGTGCCAGCAGCCCTACAGAGGTGTATGGCTACACCTTC.

The chain combines TRBV27 with TRBJ2-1; D uncertain. Germline V CDR1 and CDR2: MNHEY, SMNVEV (reference sequence). The CDR3 loop spans 13 amino acids. The V and J ends lost 0 bases and 7 bases respectively, with 7 bases between them. The CDR3 loop reads CASSLSSANEQFF. CDR3 nucleotide sequence: TGTGCCAGCAGTTTATCGTCAGCGAATGAGCAGTTCTTC.